These 9 T cell receptor beta chains were sequenced from one sample in a study of response to subunit inactivated influenza vaccine. TCRdb called the RT-PCR reads again in MiXCR, with one record for every CDR3 protein. The table has some 800,000 distinct CDR3 sequences, less than 25% seen once; the top ten hold around 9.6%. The sample consisted of PBMCs from blood, taken 5 days after vaccination. All receptors derive from a man in his fifties who received an inactivated influenza vaccine.

This clonotype was observed a few times. The rearrangement joins TRBV7-2 to TRBJ2-1; 11 nucleotides align to TRBD2. Trimming cost V 7 bases and J 6 bases; bases outside gene matches: 14. The CDR3 runs to 17 residues. The germline V gene has CDR1 SGHTA and CDR2 FQGNSA. CDR3 DNA sequence: TGTGCCAGCACCGACCAGATAGCGGGGGGGCCCGGCAATGAGCAGTTCTTC. Translating it yields CASTDQIAGGPGNEQFF.

This clonotype was recorded a few times. The V gene is TRBV20-1, the J gene TRBJ2-1, with TRBD1 identical over 9 bases. CDR3 length equals 14 residues. Germline V gives CDR1 DFQATT, CDR2 SNEGSKA (reference sequence). J lost 7 bases, V lost 6 bases, and 10 bases had no gene match. The CDR3 nucleotides are TGCAGTGCCCTACAGGGGGCCCTGTTTAATGAGCAGTTCTTC. Translation: CSALQGALFNEQFF.

This clonotype came up a few times. The genes are TRBV7-2 and TRBJ1-6, with a weak D call TRBD1 (5 bases). The CDR3 spans 12 residues. Germline CDR1 is SGHTA and CDR2 is FQGNSA. V was shortened by 7 bases and J by 9 bases, with 10 bases between the two germline ends. This CDR3 is CASTAGTSPLHF. The CDR3 coding sequence is TGTGCCAGCACCGCAGGGACTTCACCCCTCCACTTT.

This clonotype was observed a handful of times. The rearrangement joins TRBV20-1 to TRBJ1-3; D remains ambiguous. CDR3 length equals 15 residues. V lost 5 bases and J 0 bases, leaving 14 bases between the germline ends. From germline, CDR1 is DFQATT and CDR2 SNEGSKA (reference sequence). The chain's CDR3 is CSAADGGSSGNTIYF. CDR3 DNA: TGCAGTGCTGCCGACGGAGGGAGCTCTGGAAACACCATATATTTT.

This clonotype has more than one count but fewer than ten. The genes are TRBV15 and TRBJ2-1, with D perhaps assigned TRBD1 or TRBD2 (5 bases each). In germline, CDR1 is LNHNV, CDR2 YYDKDF (reference sequence). With 1 base removed from V and 7 bases from J, the gap between germline ends came to 17 bases. CDR3 length: 16 residues. This chain's CDR3 is CATSRVVISGRNEQFF. CDR3 bases: TGTGCCACCAGCAGAGTGGTTATTTCGGGGCGGAATGAGCAGTTCTTC.

This clonotype was seen more than once but under ten times. The chain links TRBV5-5 to TRBJ2-1; D gene uncertain. V lost 4 bases and J lost 11, with 7 bases in between. Germline CDR1 is SGHKS and CDR2 is YYEKEE (reference sequence). This CDR3 is 10 amino acids long. The CDR3 DNA sequence: TGTGCCAGCAGCGCGGAAAAGCAGTTCTTC. Translating gives CASSAEKQFF.

The chain recombines TRBV7-9 with TRBJ2-7; maybe TRBD1 (6 bases). CDR1 is SEHNR and CDR2 is FQNEAQ in the germline V gene (reference sequence). The CDR3 has 17 amino acids. Trimming shortened V by 4 bases and J by 4 bases, and 23 bases separated the two germline ends. The CDR3 region has the DNA TGTGCCAGCAGCTCGACGACGTTGGACAGAGGAGAATACGAGCAGTACTTC. Amino acid sequence: CASSSTTLDRGEYEQYF.

V usage is TRBV12-3 or TRBV12-4 and J usage is TRBJ1-1, with a tentative D call TRBD1 (6 bases). Trimming stripped 6 bases from V and 4 bases from J, with 18 bases between. This CDR3 contains 15 residues. In DNA form, the CDR3 reads TGTGCCAGCAGCATACGACCACAGGGCGGCACTGAAGCTTTCTTT. Translation: CASSIRPQGGTEAFF.

This clonotype has ten or more counts. The gene calls are TRBV12-3 or TRBV12-4 and TRBJ2-1; 8 positions match TRBD2. Trimming at V came to 1 base and at J to 4 bases, leaving 3 bases not matched to a gene. This CDR3 region has 15 residues. Here the CDR3 DNA reads TGTGCCAGCAGTTTAGACGGGGGGGCTTACAATGAGCAGTTCTTC. This translates into CASSLDGGAYNEQFF.